These 25 T cell receptor delta chains were sequenced from one sample in a study of human gamma delta and Vdelta1 T cells. TCRdb reanalysed the PCR reads via CATT. In the table there are some 13,000 delta-chain clones, about half of which are singletons. Their antigens are not known. The specimen was Vdelta1 gamma-delta T cells from blood grown in culture (DOT cells). These receptors were collected from a human donor in good health.

This clone was seen more than once but under ten times. The chain links TRDV1 to TRDJ1; the D gene is possibly TRDD3 (5 bases). Trimming took off 5 bases at V and 0 bases at J, with 16 bases between the two ends. The CDR3 contains 16 residues. Per the germline V gene, CDR1 is TSWWSYY and CDR2 is QGS. The CDR3 nucleotides are TGTGCTCTTGGGCCCCAGGGAGGGGACCACACCGATAAACTCATCTTT. This translates into CALGPQGGDHTDKLIF.

This chain connects TRDV1 to TRDJ1, with TRDD2 matching 9 bases. Trimming at V came to 0 bases and at J to 0 bases, leaving 23 bases not matched to a gene. The CDR3 totals 23 residues. Germline-derived CDR1 and CDR2 are TSWWSYY and QGS. CDR3 sequence (DNA): TGTGCTCTTGGGGAACTAGGCCTTCCTACGAATTGTACTGGGGAATCAAACACCGATAAACTCATCTTT. Translated, it gives CALGELGLPTNCTGESNTDKLIF.

This chain joins TRDV1 and TRDJ1, with 9 bases matching TRDD3. Germline V gives CDR1 TSWWSYY, CDR2 QGS. The length of the CDR3 is 21 residues. V trimming: 1 base; J trimming: 2 bases; junction bases outside the gene matches: 20. CDR3 in amino acids: CALGEQSLGPWGICCTDKLIF. The DNA of the CDR3 is TGTGCTCTTGGGGAACAAAGTCTGGGACCATGGGGGATATGCTGTACCGATAAACTCATCTTT.

The V call is TRDV1, the J call TRDJ1, with TRDD2 identical over 7 bases. Germline CDR1 and CDR2: TSWWSYY and QGS. CDR3 size: 19 residues. Losses at the gene ends were 2 bases for V and 3 bases for J; bases not matched to a gene: 18. CDR3 nucleotides: TGTGCTCTTGGGGAAAGATTCCTACGCGGGGTCCCCGGGGCCGATAAACTCATCTTT. Its translation: CALGERFLRGVPGADKLIF.

The V gene is TRDV1, the J gene TRDJ1; D not certain. The CDR3 length is 19 residues. Per germline, CDR1 TSWWSYY and CDR2 QGS. V dropped 0 bases and J dropped 6 bases, with 26 bases sitting between them. CDR3 residues: CALGELAPLPPRTTHKLIF. The DNA of the CDR3 is TGTGCTCTTGGGGAACTAGCTCCCTTACCACCTCGTACCACGCATAAACTCATCTTT.

The J gene is TRDJ1, the V gene TRDV1; possibly TRDD3 for D (6 bases). The CDR3 runs to 24 residues. Germline V gene lookup returns CDR1 TSWWSYY and CDR2 QGS. The V and J ends lost 2 bases and 0 bases respectively, with 37 bases between them. CDR3 residues: CALGEYWVKIIRSLSGANTDKLIF. The CDR3 DNA sequence: TGTGCTCTTGGGGAATACTGGGTTAAAATTATCCGATCACTCTCTGGGGCCAACACCGATAAACTCATCTTT.

The V gene is TRAV29/DV5, the J gene TRDJ1, with TRDD3 matching 12 bases. The CDR3 length is 23 residues. With V trimmed by 0 bases and J by 0 bases, 24 bases remained unmatched. Germline lookup yields CDR1 NSMFDY and CDR2 ISSIKDK. Here the CDR3 reads CAASAHPIPTYTGGYKNTDKLIF. The CDR3 DNA reads as TGTGCAGCAAGCGCGCACCCTATCCCCACCTATACTGGGGGATACAAGAACACCGATAAACTCATCTTT.

The V call is TRDV1, the J call TRDJ1; 7 positions match TRDD3. Per the germline V gene, CDR1 is TSWWSYY and CDR2 is QGS. The CDR3 is made up of 24 amino acids. V was pared by 0 bases and J by 0 bases, with 28 bases of the junction left unmatched. The CDR3, as DNA: TGTGCTCTTGGGGAACTAAACCCCCGATTAACGAGCGCACGCTGGGGGTTATACACCGATAAACTCATCTTT. As protein: CALGELNPRLTSARWGLYTDKLIF.

The chain joins TRDV1 to TRDJ1; 8 bases map to TRDD3. The CDR3 spans 18 residues. Per germline, CDR1 TSWWSYY and CDR2 QGS. V was pared by 2 bases and J by 0 bases, with 11 bases of the junction left unmatched. In nucleotides, the CDR3 is TGTGCTCTTGGGGAATTAATCCGTACTGGGGGTAACACCGATAAACTCATCTTT. Translating it yields CALGELIRTGGNTDKLIF.

This chain uses TRDV1 with TRDJ1; 10 bases align to TRDD3. This CDR3 comprises 19 residues. Germline V gene lookup returns CDR1 TSWWSYY and CDR2 QGS. The J segment lost 3 bases and the V segment lost 5 bases, leaving 18 bases of the junction unmatched. This CDR3 reads CALGNKRNTVLGDPDKLIF. In DNA form, the CDR3 reads TGTGCTCTTGGGAACAAACGGAATACGGTACTGGGGGATCCCGATAAACTCATCTTT.

The chain employs TRDV1 and TRDJ1, with no clear D. The V gene's germline CDR1 is TSWWSYY and CDR2 QGS. CDR3 length: 14 residues. Trimming removed 1 base from V and 3 bases from J, with 9 bases in between. DNA for the CDR3: TGTGCTCTTGGGGAACGGCCCCCTTCCGATAAACTCATCTTT. Encoded protein: CALGERPPSDKLIF.

V and J are TRDV1 and TRDJ1; TRDD3 agrees at 9 bases. The germline V gene encodes CDR1 TSWWSYY and CDR2 QGS. The CDR3 consists of 20 residues. The ends lost 0 bases at V and 0 bases at J; junction bases unmatched: 14. DNA for the CDR3: TGTGCTCTTGGGGAACTAGAGCTCATCTGGGGGATTAGGTACACCGATAAACTCATCTTT. Amino acid sequence: CALGELELIWGIRYTDKLIF.

In its sample, this clone was seen a few times. The chain couples TRDV1 to TRDJ1; 9 bases agree with TRDD3. V shed 0 bases and J 0 bases; nucleotides not matched to a gene: 23. The CDR3 has 23 residues. The germline V gene encodes CDR1 TSWWSYY and CDR2 QGS. The CDR3 region has the DNA TGTGCTCTTGGGGAACTAGAGGATCAGGCTGGGGGATCTTTCCTTAAGTACACCGATAAACTCATCTTT. Its translation is CALGELEDQAGGSFLKYTDKLIF.

The rearrangement joins TRDV1 to TRDJ1; TRDD3 matches at 7 bases. The germline gives CDR1 TSWWSYY, CDR2 QGS. The CDR3 length is 18 residues. With 3 bases clipped from V and 4 bases from J, the junction kept 17 bases outside the gene matches. CDR3 DNA: TGTGCTCTTGGGGACCCTACCTGGGGGCCAGGACGGGACGATAAACTCATCTTT. Translated, it gives CALGDPTWGPGRDDKLIF.

This clone came up a few times. The chain carries TRDV1 and TRDJ1, with 9 bases that match TRDD2. The trim removed 5 bases at V and 1 base at J, leaving 26 bases unmatched. Germline CDR1 and CDR2: TSWWSYY and QGS. The CDR3 contains 22 residues. The CDR3 region has the DNA TGTGCTCTTGGGCTCCACCCCTTCCTACGCCCCTCGCCCGCCACGTTCACCGATAAACTCATCTTT. This encodes CALGLHPFLRPSPATFTDKLIF.

This clone has only one observation. This rearrangement joins TRDV1 to TRDJ1; 10 bases align to TRDD3. J lost 0 bases, V lost 5 bases, and 12 bases had no gene match. The CDR3 loop spans 18 amino acids. Germline loops: CDR1 TSWWSYY, CDR2 QGS. CDR3 sequence: CALGPKWNWGIYTDKLIF. The CDR3, as DNA: TGTGCTCTTGGGCCAAAGTGGAACTGGGGGATTTACACCGATAAACTCATCTTT.

The chain has TRDV1 and TRDJ1, with 9 positions matching TRDD2. Per germline, CDR1 TSWWSYY and CDR2 QGS. Trimming at V came to 2 bases and at J to 0 bases, leaving 22 bases not matched to a gene. This CDR3 is 22 amino acids long. CDR3: CALGETGLPTYLGAPYTDKLIF. CDR3 DNA: TGTGCTCTTGGGGAAACCGGCCTTCCTACGTACCTGGGGGCCCCGTACACCGATAAACTCATCTTT.

This clone was picked up a small number of times. The chain employs TRDV1 and TRDJ1, with D possibly TRDD2 on 6 matching bases. The CDR3 has 21 residues. Trimming left V 3 bases short and J 0 bases short, with 29 bases between. CDR1 and CDR2 from the germline V gene are TSWWSYY and QGS. The CDR3 bases are TGTGCTCTTGGGGACTTACCTTCCCTACGTAGGACCCCCGAGTACACCGATAAACTCATCTTT. This gives the protein CALGDLPSLRRTPEYTDKLIF.

The chain employs TRDV1 and TRDJ1; the match to TRDD3 covers 9 bases. Germline CDR1 is TSWWSYY and CDR2 is QGS. The V and J ends lost 1 base and 3 bases, in that order; junction bases with no gene match: 21. The CDR3 runs to 21 residues. Written as DNA, the CDR3 is TGTGCTCTTGGGGAACCGTTCTATGGATCGACTCGGGGATACGCGGCCGATAAACTCATCTTT. Amino acid sequence: CALGEPFYGSTRGYAADKLIF.

J is TRDJ1 and V is TRDV1; D gene uncertain. V was cut by 5 bases and J by 0 bases, with 13 bases left in between. The CDR3 runs to 15 residues. Germline CDR1 TSWWSYY, CDR2 QGS. In DNA, the CDR3 is TGTGCTCTTGGGACAGCACGGGTGTACACCGATAAACTCATCTTT. Translating gives CALGTARVYTDKLIF.

The J gene is TRDJ1, the V gene TRDV1; 8 bases fit TRDD3. The CDR3 runs 19 residues. CDR1 is TSWWSYY, CDR2 QGS, per germline. V shed 2 bases and J 0 bases; nucleotides not matched to a gene: 14. CDR3 residues: CALGEWYWGPHGYTDKLIF. The CDR3 DNA reads TGTGCTCTTGGGGAATGGTACTGGGGGCCACATGGGTACACCGATAAACTCATCTTT.

By frequency in the sample, this clone is medium-sized. The rearrangement links TRDV1 to TRDJ1, with unresolved D. V lost 0 bases and J lost 7, with 18 bases in between. This CDR3 region has 16 residues. Germline V CDR1 and CDR2: TSWWSYY, QGS. The CDR3 DNA reads TGTGCTCTTGGGGAACTAGATGCCGCCCCGGACCCTAAACTCATCTTT. This codes for CALGELDAAPDPKLIF.

This chain joins TRDV1 and TRDJ1, with 11 bases fitting TRDD3. Germline-derived CDR1 and CDR2 are TSWWSYY and QGS. The V and J ends lost 0 bases and 3 bases, in that order; junction bases with no gene match: 30. The CDR3 spans 25 residues. The CDR3: CALGELTPRGPPGDWGINCPDKLIF. The CDR3 region has the DNA TGTGCTCTTGGGGAACTAACCCCACGAGGCCCCCCTGGGGACTGGGGGATAAACTGTCCCGATAAACTCATCTTT.

In its sample, this clone was seen a few times. This chain links TRDV1 with TRDJ1; 13 positions agree with TRDD3. The CDR3 runs 22 residues. Germline-derived CDR1 and CDR2 are TSWWSYY and QGS. V shed 6 bases, J shed 3 bases, and the junction held 25 bases outside the gene matches. The DNA of the CDR3 is TGTGCTCTTGGCGACGGACCCCTACCTAGTACTGGGGGATACGTGTTGGCCGATAAACTCATCTTT. Translated: CALGDGPLPSTGGYVLADKLIF.

V and J are TRDV1 and TRDJ1, with 7 bases fitting TRDD3. The junction had 17 bases not matched to a gene; V was cut back by 4 bases and J by 0 bases. Germline V gene lookup returns CDR1 TSWWSYY and CDR2 QGS. The CDR3 runs 19 residues. CDR3 residues: CALGVSRTAGGSYTDKLIF. DNA for the CDR3: TGTGCTCTTGGGGTTTCACGGACGGCAGGGGGATCGTACACCGATAAACTCATCTTT.